A selection of T cell receptor beta chains follows, all from one sample in a study of blood T cells in healthy people across ages. TCRdb ran MiXCR on the 5' RACE reads and lists one entry per CDR3 protein. The data hold approximately 1,000,000 distinct CDR3 sequences, with less than 50% observed a single time. Sequencing was performed on blood. Receptor source: a woman aged 55-69 years in good health. Each CDR3 is given with its conserved first and last residue. D genes are given only for firm matches. Rows give clone size only sometimes, using once, few, many, or a class for an expanded clone.

v_gene	abundance	j_gene	d_gene	CDR3nt	CDR3aa
TRBV2	NA	TRBJ2-7	NA	TGTGCCAGCAGGCCAGACAGTAGCTCCTACGAGCAGTACTTC	CASRPDSSSYEQYF
TRBV20-1	NA	TRBJ2-1	TRBD2	TGCAGTGCTAGACCCCCCAGCGGGAGGGCCAGGGATGAGCAGTTCTTC	CSARPPSGRARDEQFF
TRBV7-7	NA	TRBJ2-7	TRBD2	TGTGCCAGCAGCTTCGGACTAGCGGGAAACAACGAGCAGTACTTC	CASSFGLAGNNEQYF
TRBV29-1	NA	TRBJ1-1	TRBD1	TGCAGCGTTGAATGGACAGGGGGCATTTCTACGGACACTGAAGCTTTCTTT	CSVEWTGGISTDTEAFF
TRBV4-1	NA	TRBJ2-4	NA	TGCGCCAGCAGCCAAGAAGGAGTCAATCTAAAAAACATTCAGTACTTC	CASSQEGVNLKNIQYF
TRBV5-6	NA	TRBJ2-7	TRBD2	TGTGCCAGCAGCTTGGTTAGCGGGATGCTCTACGAGCAGTACTTC	CASSLVSGMLYEQYF
TRBV6-2/TRBV6-3	few	TRBJ2-3	NA	TGTGCCAGCAGTCCTAGGGAGGTATTCCCCACAGATACGCAGTATTTT	CASSPREVFPTDTQYF
TRBV28	few	TRBJ1-2	NA	TGTGCCAGCAGTAATCCTTCCGGGACGCCTGGTGACACCTTC	CASSNPSGTPGDTF
TRBV20-1	few	TRBJ2-1	TRBD2	TGCAGTGCTAGAGATCCGCTAGCGGGAGGGCGGTACAATGAGCAGTTCTTC	CSARDPLAGGRYNEQFF
TRBV6-5	NA	TRBJ1-5	NA	TGTGCCAGCAGTTACGCGACAGTTTCTAAACAGCCCCAGCATTTT	CASSYATVSKQPQHF
TRBV7-2	NA	TRBJ1-2	NA	TGTGCCAGCAGCCCGCCGGGAACCACTAACTATGGCTACACCTTC	CASSPPGTTNYGYTF
TRBV29-1	many	TRBJ2-5	NA	TGCAGCGTTGCGGAAAGTGGGGGAGGGACCCAGTACTTC	CSVAESGGGTQYF
TRBV12-3/TRBV12-4	NA	TRBJ2-1	NA	TGTGCCAGCAGTTTCTCGGACCTAGCCTACAATGAGCAGTTCTTC	CASSFSDLAYNEQFF
TRBV12-3/TRBV12-4	NA	TRBJ2-1	NA	TGTGCCAGCAGTTTAGCGCAGGGGCTTGCTCGCAATGAGCAGTTCTTC	CASSLAQGLARNEQFF
TRBV5-1	NA	TRBJ2-5	NA	TGCGCCAGCAGCTTTAATACAGGGTTAGAGACCCAGTACTTC	CASSFNTGLETQYF
TRBV29-1	many	TRBJ2-3	TRBD2	TGCAGCGGGGTGGACCGACCCGGGAGGAACACGCAGTATTTT	CSGVDRPGRNTQYF
TRBV14	NA	TRBJ1-2	NA	TGTGCCAGCAGCCAAATGAGGAACTATGGCTACACCTTC	CASSQMRNYGYTF
TRBV2	NA	TRBJ2-1	TRBD2	TGTGCCATTAGCGGGGTCTCCTACAATGAGCAGTTCTTC	CAISGVSYNEQFF
TRBV20-1	NA	TRBJ1-5	TRBD1	TGCAGTGCTAGCACCGACAGGGGAAGTCAGCCCCAGCATTTT	CSASTDRGSQPQHF
TRBV6-5	few	TRBJ1-4	NA	TGTGCCAGCAGTTACTCGGAAGGGAGTGAAAAACTGTTTTTT	CASSYSEGSEKLFF
TRBV6-5	few	TRBJ2-5	TRBD1	TGTGCCAGCAGTTACTCTGGGACAGGTCAAGAGACCCAGTACTTC	CASSYSGTGQETQYF
TRBV7-3	NA	TRBJ2-3	NA	TGTGCCAGCAGCTTAGATGGACCATACACAGATACGCAGTATTTT	CASSLDGPYTDTQYF
TRBV7-9	NA	TRBJ2-2	TRBD2	TGTGCCAGCACCGTGGGACTAGCGGGAGGGGCGAACACCGGGGAGCTGTTTTTT	CASTVGLAGGANTGELFF
TRBV4-1	NA	TRBJ2-5	NA	TGCGCCAGCAGCCAAGCTAGGGAGTTGGAGACCCAGTACTTC	CASSQARELETQYF
TRBV7-9	NA	TRBJ2-3	NA	TGTGCCAGCAGCTTAGAATCCAACACAGATACGCAGTATTTT	CASSLESNTDTQYF
TRBV7-9	NA	TRBJ2-7	NA	TGTGCCAGCAGCTTATTGGACACCAACTACGAGCAGTACTTC	CASSLLDTNYEQYF
TRBV5-1	few	TRBJ2-7	NA	TGCGCCAGCAGCCCTACCGGAGCCTCCTCCTACGAGCAGTACTTC	CASSPTGASSYEQYF
TRBV7-9	NA	TRBJ2-7	TRBD2	TGTGCCAGCAGCTCGTTTAGCGGGAGCGCCTACGAGCAGTACTTC	CASSSFSGSAYEQYF
TRBV6-5	few	TRBJ1-2	TRBD1	TGTGCCAGCAGTTACTGGCCCGTGTGGGACAGTGTTTATGCTGGCTACACCTTC	CASSYWPVWDSVYAGYTF
TRBV14	few	TRBJ2-5	NA	TGTGCCAGCAGCCAAGTATGGGCCGGGACCCAGTACTTC	CASSQVWAGTQYF
TRBV6-5	NA	TRBJ2-7	NA	TGTGCCAGCAGCCCTGGGATAAGCTCCTACGAGCAGTACTTC	CASSPGISSYEQYF
TRBV18	NA	TRBJ2-5	TRBD1	TGTACCAGCTCACCATTACAGGGGGTCGGGTACCAAGAGACCCAGTACTTC	CTSSPLQGVGYQETQYF
TRBV6-5	NA	TRBJ2-5	TRBD1	TGTGCCAGCAGTTACGGGACAGACCAAGAGACCCAGTACTTC	CASSYGTDQETQYF
TRBV5-5	once	TRBJ1-4	NA	TGTGCCAGCACAACCTGTGGCGGGGGTGGAAAACTGTTTTTT	CASTTCGGGGKLFF
TRBV27	NA	TRBJ2-7	NA	TGTGCCAGCAGTCCCAAGTGGTTTAGCTCCTACGAGCAGTACTTC	CASSPKWFSSYEQYF
TRBV12-3/TRBV12-4	few	TRBJ2-3	TRBD2	TGTGCCAGCAGCCTACTAGCGGGAGGGTTCGGAGATACGCAGTATTTT	CASSLLAGGFGDTQYF
TRBV29-1	NA	TRBJ2-4	NA	TGCAGCGTTGTCTGGGTCGAGGTTCAGTACTTC	CSVVWVEVQYF
TRBV4-2	NA	TRBJ1-6	NA	TGTGCCAGCAGCCAAGATGAGGATAGGGATTCACCCCTCCACTTT	CASSQDEDRDSPLHF
TRBV15	once	TRBJ2-7	TRBD2	TGTGCCACCGGCAGAGATATCCAGCGGGGTACCTACGAGCGGTACTTC	CATGRDIQRGTYERYF
TRBV7-9	NA	TRBJ2-2	NA	TGTGCCAGCAGCGTAGGGAACTCCGGGGAGCTGTTTTTT	CASSVGNSGELFF